These 18 T cell receptor beta chains were all obtained from the same sample, sequenced in a study of blood T cell repertoires in COVID-19. Sequencing used immunoSEQ multiplex PCR; TCRdb keeps in-frame clones, though not all of them. The sample holds 160,000 or so clones, around 83% seen once. Sequenced sample: peripheral blood. Every receptor here comes from a woman in her forties or fifties with acute or convalescent COVID-19.

The gene calls are TRBV12-5 and TRBJ2-7; tentatively, D is TRBD1 (6 bases). V gave up 1 base and J gave up 11 bases, with 12 bases separating them. The germline gives CDR1 LGHNT, CDR2 FRNRAP. The CDR3 contains 12 residues. The CDR3 coding sequence is TGTGCTAGTGGTTTGGAGGACAGTTGGAAGTACTTC. This translates into CASGLEDSWKYF.

This chain connects TRBV7-6 to TRBJ2-1, with 11 bases that match TRBD2. The CDR3 covers 15 residues. J lost 6 bases, V lost 3 bases, and 4 bases had no gene match. Germline assignment: CDR1 SGHVS and CDR2 FNYEAQ. CDR3 in DNA: TGTGCCAGCAGCTTTAGTAGCGGGGGGGTCAATGAGCAGTTCTTC. It specifies CASSFSSGGVNEQFF.

This CDR3 reads CASSFAVAGAFF. Here the CDR3 DNA reads TGTGCCAGCAGTTTCGCCGTGGCTGGAGCTTTCTTT. The chain has TRBV28 and TRBJ1-1; D ambiguous. The CDR3 loop spans 12 amino acids. V was pared by 3 bases and J by 10 bases, with 12 bases between. From germline, CDR1 is MDHEN and CDR2 SYDVKM.

The chain carries TRBV6-2 or TRBV6-3 and TRBJ1-6; 7 bases fit TRBD1. Trimming took 0 bases from V and 0 from J; bases not matched to a gene: 14. Germline CDR1 MNHEY, CDR2 SVGEGT. This CDR3 contains 21 residues. The CDR3 DNA reads as TGTGCCAGCAGTTACTCCACGACAGGGAAATGGGGGAGCTCCTATAATTCACCCCTCCACTTT. Translation: CASSYSTTGKWGSSYNSPLHF.

This CDR3 reads CASGGSSGNTIYF. The CDR3 coding sequence is TGTGCCAGCGGCGGTAGCTCTGGAAACACCATATATTTT. The rearrangement links TRBV3-1 (or the pseudogene TRBV3-2) to TRBJ1-3; D is uncertain. Germline-derived CDR1 and CDR2 are LGHDT and YNNKEL (reference sequence). V gave up 8 bases and J gave up 0 bases, with 8 bases separating them. The CDR3 runs to 13 residues.

The J gene is TRBJ1-3, the V gene TRBV9, with 7 bases aligning to TRBD1. Losses at the gene ends were 3 bases for V and 1 base for J; bases not matched to a gene: 13. CDR3 size: 18 residues. The germline CDR1 and CDR2 sequences are SGDLS and YYNGEE. The CDR3 region is CASSAGLDRETSGNTIYF. DNA of the CDR3: TGTGCCAGCAGCGCCGGCCTCGACAGGGAAACGTCTGGAAACACCATATATTTT.

V is TRBV6-5 and J is TRBJ2-1, with 11 bases fitting TRBD1. The CDR3 length is 16 residues. With V trimmed by 2 bases and J by 8 bases, 8 bases remained unmatched. Looked up from germline, CDR1 is MNHEY and CDR2 is SVGAGI. CDR3 DNA: TGTGCCAGCAGTTACCCCCGGGGACAGGGGGTGCATGAGCAGTTCTTC. It translates to CASSYPRGQGVHEQFF.

The chain links TRBV3-1 (or the pseudogene TRBV3-2) to TRBJ2-7; no firm D call. Germline V lookup: CDR1 LGHDT, CDR2 YNNKEL (reference sequence). The V end was cut by 4 bases, the J end by 12 bases, with 13 bases between. The CDR3 runs to 11 residues. The CDR3 DNA follows: TGTGCCAGCAGCCCGCGTCTAGTGGCGTACTTC. This encodes CASSPRLVAYF.

The CDR3 protein is CASSQVQRGGVETQYF. As DNA, the CDR3 is TGTGCCAGCAGCCAAGTCCAGCGGGGGGGCGTAGAGACCCAGTACTTC. This sequence joins TRBV3-1 (or the pseudogene TRBV3-2) and TRBJ2-5; 10 bases are shared with TRBD2. From germline, CDR1 is LGHDT and CDR2 YNNKEL (reference sequence). The V and J ends lost 1 base and 4 bases, in that order; junction bases with no gene match: 6. The CDR3 covers 16 residues.

This clone came up a few times. The genes are TRBV7-8 and TRBJ1-3, with a possible D match to TRBD1 (5 bases). The V end was cut by 3 bases, the J end by 3 bases, with 12 bases between. The germline V gene has CDR1 SGHVS and CDR2 FQNEAQ. This CDR3 spans 15 amino acids. CDR3 region: CASSFGAQGGNTIYF. CDR3 nucleotide sequence: TGTGCCAGCAGCTTTGGAGCCCAGGGTGGAAACACCATATATTTT.

The rearrangement uses TRBV7-2 and TRBJ1-5; tentative D call: TRBD1 (6 bases). Germline assignment: CDR1 SGHTA and CDR2 FQGNSA. V lost 6 bases, J lost 5 bases, and 17 bases lay in between. CDR3 length: 15 residues. CDR3 region: CASSLIGRGDQPQHF. CDR3 nucleotides: TGTGCCAGCAGTCTCATAGGCAGGGGTGATCAGCCCCAGCATTTT.

V and J are TRBV3-1 (or the pseudogene TRBV3-2) and TRBJ2-3, with 15 bases fitting TRBD2. Looked up from germline, CDR1 is LGHDT and CDR2 is YNNKEL (reference sequence). This CDR3 is built from 19 residues. J gave up 5 bases and V 1 base, and 10 bases lay outside the gene matches. As DNA, the CDR3 is TGTGCCAGCAGCCAAGCAGTCGGACTAGCGGGAGGGCCTGGAGATACGCAGTATTTT. Translating it yields CASSQAVGLAGGPGDTQYF.

In its sample, this clone was seen once. The V and J genes are TRBV5-5 and TRBJ1-6, with D unresolved. The CDR3 covers 14 residues. CDR1 and CDR2 from the germline V gene are SGHKS and YYEKEE (reference sequence). Trimming left V 0 bases short and J 7 bases short, with 8 bases between. CDR3 protein: CASSLGRKNSPLHF. CDR3 DNA sequence: TGTGCCAGCAGCTTGGGGAGAAAGAATTCACCCCTCCACTTT.

The V gene is TRBV19, the J gene TRBJ2-1; 14 nucleotides align to TRBD2. V lost 0 bases and J lost 4; bases outside the gene matches: 11. The CDR3 consists of 20 residues. Germline CDR1 reads LNHDA; CDR2 reads SQIVND (reference sequence). CDR3 coding DNA: TGTGCCAGTAGTATAGATCCAACCGGGACTAGCGGGAGTTTATACAATGAGCAGTTCTTC. This sequence encodes CASSIDPTGTSGSLYNEQFF.

This chain uses TRBV28 with TRBJ2-2, with 8 bases that match TRBD2. Trimming took 2 bases from V and 0 from J; bases not matched to a gene: 2. The CDR3 has 16 amino acids. The germline CDR1 and CDR2 sequences are MDHEN and SYDVKM. The CDR3 loop is CASSLTSGANTGELFF. CDR3 bases: TGTGCCAGCAGTTTAACTAGCGGAGCGAACACCGGGGAGCTGTTTTTT. The variable domain in full, completed from reference TRBV28 and TRBJ2-2, reads DVKVTQSSRYLVKRTGEKVFLECVQDMDHENMFWYRQDPGLGLRLIYFSYDVKMKEKGDIPEGYSVSREKKERFSLILESASTNQTSMYLCASSLTSGANTGELFFGEGSRLTVL.

V is TRBV27 and J is TRBJ1-5; 11 bases agree with TRBD1. This CDR3 has 16 residues. Germline assignment: CDR1 MNHEY and CDR2 SMNVEV (reference sequence). Trimming removed 0 bases from V and 8 bases from J; junction bases left unmatched: 6. CDR3 in amino acids: CASSLSRTGGKEPQHF. The CDR3 DNA follows: TGTGCCAGCAGTTTATCGAGGACAGGGGGCAAAGAGCCCCAGCATTTT.

CDR3 in amino acids: CASSSTGTGRNEQYF. The CDR3 nucleotides read TGTGCCAGCAGTTCGACCGGGACAGGGCGGAACGAGCAGTACTTC. This chain connects TRBV28 to TRBJ2-7, with TRBD1 identical over 9 bases. Germline V gene data show CDR1 as MDHEN and CDR2 as SYDVKM. The CDR3 has 15 residues. V lost 4 bases and J lost 5; bases outside the gene matches: 9.

This clone appeared once. The chain is built from TRBV10-3 and TRBJ1-3; no clear D. Germline-derived CDR1 and CDR2 are ENHRY and SYGVKD. V lost 7 bases to trimming and J lost 0 bases, with 10 bases between them. CDR3 length equals 14 residues. CDR3 in amino acids: CAITSETSGNTIYF. The DNA of the CDR3 is TGTGCCATCACCAGTGAAACCTCTGGAAACACCATATATTTT.